The TCR beta chain under discussion was sequenced for a study of cytomegalovirus exposure and HLA in healthy donors. General observations from the study: Generally TCR sequences proved uncommon, though certain public TCRs appeared in numerous donors.

This table comes from immunoSEQ multiplex PCR, and its TCRdb copy is limited to in-frame clones, with some not included. Of 150,000 or so clones in the sample, 85% to 90% were seen once. This CDR3 is 15 amino acids long. The germline V gene has CDR1 SGHTA and CDR2 FQGNSA. The germline V and J ends were trimmed by 3 bases and 3 bases, with 15 bases remaining between them. As to this clone: Its specificity is unknown.

The chain carries TRBV7-2 and TRBJ2-7; D not certain. Material: PBMCs. This receptor was identified in a woman aged 25 to 39 in good health and CMV-seropositive. In nucleotides, the CDR3 is TGTGCCAGCAGCTTGGGCTCAGGAAAGGTCTACGAGCAGTACTTC. It specifies CASSLGSGKVYEQYF.